This passage covers 26 T cell receptor beta chains from one sample sequenced in a study of T cells expressing NK-cell markers (dated by TCRdb to about 2020). The library was obtained by 5' RACE. TCRdb records Illumina HiSeq 2000 as the sequencer. Reads reprocessed by TCRdb are summarized as one entry per CDR3 protein sequence, and DNA is absent. The sample has some 140,000 distinct CDR3 sequences on record. The ten largest make up around a third of the sample. Material for sequencing was blood T cells: a sorted CD56 or NKG2C T cell subset, CD4+ or CD8+ T cells, or bulk PBMC T cells (not recorded which). The receptors here all came from a woman aged 45-65 years in good health. Donor details come from another sample of the same person, matched by shared clones.

The chain combines TRBV7-6 with TRBJ1-1. The CDR3 has 14 residues. Germline CDR1 and CDR2: SGHVS and FNYEAQ. The chain's CDR3 is CASSLGGQNTEAFF.

The rearrangement uses TRBV7-9 and TRBJ1-4; TCRdb gives TRBD1 as the D gene, but with no DNA this cannot be confirmed. Germline CDR1 and CDR2: SEHNR and FQNEAQ (reference sequence). The CDR3 is 13 residues long. CDR3 sequence reads: CASSAGFSEKLFF.

This chain connects TRBV5-1 to TRBJ2-7; the TCRdb call, TRBD2, lacks DNA for checking. The CDR3 consists of 16 residues. Germline lookup yields CDR1 SGHRS and CDR2 YFSETQ. The CDR3 protein is CASSLPTREVGYEQYF.

This sequence joins TRBV6-5 and TRBJ2-5. This CDR3 comprises 11 residues. The germline V gene encodes CDR1 MNHEY and CDR2 SVGAGI. CDR3 residues: CASSQDGTQYF.

The chain employs TRBV9 and TRBJ1-2; TCRdb selects TRBD1, and the lack of DNA leaves this call unchecked. Germline CDR1 SGDLS, CDR2 YYNGEE. The CDR3 is 12 amino acids. The CDR3 sequence is CASSDGQGGYTF.

The genes are TRBV7-3 and TRBJ2-1. Germline CDR1 SGHTA, CDR2 FQGTGA. The CDR3 totals 15 residues. The CDR3 spells CASSSYGGSYNEQFF. The entire variable domain, with the rest obtained from reference TRBV7-3 and TRBJ2-1, is as follows: GAGVSQTPSNKVTEKGKYVELRCDPISGHTALYWYRQSLGQGPEFLIYFQGTGAADDSGLPNDRFFAVRPEGSVSTLKIQRTERGDSAVYLCASSSYGGSYNEQFFGPGTRLTVL.

The chain combines TRBV13 with TRBJ2-3; TCRdb selects TRBD1, and the lack of DNA leaves this call unchecked. CDR3 length: 15 residues. CDR1 PRHDT and CDR2 FYEKMQ come from the germline V gene (reference sequence). The CDR3 region is CASSLPSDRGDTQYF.

This chain uses TRBV28 with TRBJ1-1. CDR3 size: 14 residues. Germline V gene sequence: CDR1 MDHEN, CDR2 SYDVKM. The CDR3 reads CASSEVRRNTEAFF. The full variable domain, its missing parts supplied by reference TRBV28 and TRBJ1-1, is DVKVTQSSRYLVKRTGEKVFLECVQDMDHENMFWYRQDPGLGLRLIYFSYDVKMKEKGDIPEGYSVSREKKERFSLILESASTNQTSMYLCASSEVRRNTEAFFGQGTRLTVV.

The rearrangement uses TRBV4-1 and TRBJ2-3; the D call from TCRdb, TRBD2, cannot be confirmed without DNA. Per germline, CDR1 MGHRA and CDR2 YSYEKL. The CDR3 totals 17 residues. The CDR3 here is CASSPITSGRSTDTQYF.

This chain links TRBV6-5 with TRBJ2-1; TCRdb selects TRBD1, and the lack of DNA leaves this call unchecked. This CDR3 is 15 amino acids long. The V gene's germline CDR1 is MNHEY and CDR2 SVGAGI. CDR3 loop: CASSSVTGGGGEQFF.

V is TRBV29-1 and J is TRBJ1-2; lacking DNA, the TRBD1 call made by TCRdb goes unchecked. Looked up from germline, CDR1 is SQVTM and CDR2 is ANQGSEA. The CDR3 runs 13 residues. The CDR3: CSVEGMTDYGYTF.

This chain links TRBV6-1 with TRBJ2-7; the D gene TCRdb calls, TRBD1, cannot be checked with no DNA. The CDR3 loop spans 13 amino acids. Germline V gene lookup returns CDR1 MNHNS and CDR2 SASEGT. This chain's CDR3 is CASSERTGNEQYF.

CDR3 residues: CASSETEYGYTF. The chain is built from TRBV2 and TRBJ1-2. The CDR3 has 12 residues. CDR1 and CDR2 (germline): SNHLY, FYNNEI.

This chain uses TRBV6-1 with TRBJ2-7; TCRdb lists TRBD2, though no DNA is available to test this call. Germline values: CDR1 MNHNS, CDR2 SASEGT. CDR3 length: 13 residues. CDR3 in amino acids: CASSEAGSYEQYF.

This chain uses TRBV6-1 with TRBJ2-2; TCRdb calls TRBD1, which cannot be checked without DNA. This CDR3 contains 16 residues. Germline assignment: CDR1 MNHNS and CDR2 SASEGT. The CDR3 sequence is CASNEVRTGIGGELFF.

The V and J genes are TRBV11-2 and TRBJ2-7; the D call of TRBD1 rests on TCRdb alone, since no DNA is present to check it. Germline assignment: CDR1 SGHAT and CDR2 FQNNGV. The CDR3 is 13 amino acids. The CDR3 region is CASSQGTQPSQYF.

J is TRBJ1-1 and V is TRBV7-9. The CDR3 consists of 13 residues. CDR1 is SEHNR, CDR2 FQNEAQ, per germline (reference sequence). The CDR3 region is CASSFAGDTEAFF.

The rearrangement uses TRBV2 and TRBJ1-2. CDR3 length equals 16 residues. Germline CDR1 and CDR2: SNHLY and FYNNEI. CDR3: CASSGIQGPTFYGYTF.

The chain has TRBV13 and TRBJ2-1; TCRdb designates TRBD2, a call that cannot be tested without DNA. CDR1 PRHDT and CDR2 FYEKMQ come from the germline V gene (reference sequence). The CDR3 loop spans 13 amino acids. This CDR3 is CASSPSGGIFPFF.

The rearrangement links TRBV21-1 to TRBJ2-5; TCRdb gives TRBD1 as the D gene, but with no DNA this cannot be confirmed. TRBV21-1 is designated a pseudogene. The CDR3 has 16 residues. The CDR3 spells CASNPRDTHRGETQYF.

This chain joins TRBV4-1 and TRBJ2-7; TCRdb's D call of TRBD2 is untestable without DNA. Germline lookup yields CDR1 MGHRA and CDR2 YSYEKL. There are 15 residues in the CDR3. The CDR3 protein is CASTPYEREGGEQYF.

The CDR3 here is CSGYTGLAGGSGANVLTF. The chain employs TRBV29-1 and TRBJ2-6; TCRdb gives TRBD2 as the D gene, but with no DNA this cannot be confirmed. The CDR3 length is 18 residues. The germline V gene encodes CDR1 SQVTM and CDR2 ANQGSEA.

J is TRBJ2-7 and V is TRBV10-3; TCRdb indicates TRBD1, and absent DNA this call remains unverified. Germline assignment: CDR1 ENHRY and CDR2 SYGVKD. The CDR3 has 12 amino acids. The CDR3 sequence: CAIMAGSYEQYF.

The CDR3 spells CASRGQGEATEYF. The V call is TRBV5-1, the J call TRBJ2-7; TCRdb proposes TRBD1, but this gene call is untestable without DNA. The CDR3 has 13 amino acids. CDR1 is SGHRS, CDR2 YFSETQ, per germline. The whole variable domain, remainder taken from reference TRBV5-1 and TRBJ2-7, is KAGVTQTPRYLIKTRGQQVTLSCSPISGHRSVSWYQQTPGQGLQFLFEYFSETQRNKGNFPGRFSGRQFSNSRSEMNVSTLELGDSALYLCASRGQGEATEYFGPGTRLTVT.

The V gene is TRBV7-9, the J gene TRBJ2-2. The CDR3 length is 15 residues. The germline gives CDR1 SEHNR, CDR2 FQNEAQ (reference sequence). This chain's CDR3 is CASSGFPEPPGELFF.

This chain uses TRBV4-1 with TRBJ2-1; the D gene TCRdb calls, TRBD2, cannot be checked with no DNA. Germline V CDR1 and CDR2: MGHRA, YSYEKL. The CDR3 loop spans 16 amino acids. The CDR3 sequence: CASSQWAGEIYNEQFF.